Sequencing of this T cell receptor (beta chain) was carried out in a study of shared clonotypes between healthy human individuals. Across the whole study: Ranging from 18 to 49 in age, donors were two women and three men.

The assay was carried out at the deep level. Assay: immunoSEQ multiplex PCR; the TCRdb copy retains only in-frame clones and omits some. The repertoire holds about 1.5 million clones, with 95% to 97% as singletons. As regards this clone: The antigen remains unidentified.

Whole-study findings and limits: Blood was the only sampled material, and tissue repertoires likely differ.

This sequence originates from a man between 25 and 39 years old in good health. Sequencing input: naive CD4+ T cells sorted from blood. Specified subset: CD45RA+ positively selected.

DNA for the CDR3: TGTGCCAGCAGCCCCCTAGGGCAGGTTGGCGGGGAGCTGTTTTTT. Translated: CASSPLGQVGGELFF. V gene TRBV9 combines with J gene TRBJ2-2, with D hard to call. CDR3 size: 15 residues. V was clipped by 4 bases and J by 7 bases, with 17 bases between them. Germline V gene data show CDR1 as SGDLS and CDR2 as YYNGEE.